The 25 T cell receptor beta chains listed next were all sequenced from one sample in a study of technical replicates of blood from a handful of donors. Produced via immunoSEQ multiplex PCR; TCRdb's table is partial and in-frame only. The sample consists of around 76,000 clones, roughly 90% of them appearing once. Specimen: T cells isolated from PBMCs. These receptors all stem from a human donor in good health.

CDR3: CASSYGSTQYF. The CDR3 region has the DNA TGTGCCAGCAGTTACGGGAGTACGCAGTATTTT. This chain connects TRBV6-6 to TRBJ2-3; tentatively, D is TRBD2 (5 bases). The germline V gene has CDR1 MNHNY and CDR2 SVGAGI (reference sequence). The CDR3 sequence is 11 residues long. Trimming cost V 2 bases and J 8 bases, with 5 bases left between them.

The genes are TRBV7-9 and TRBJ1-5; D might be TRBD1 (6 bases). V was trimmed by 5 bases and J by 5 bases, leaving 13 bases between them. The germline CDR1 and CDR2 sequences are SEHNR and FQNEAQ (reference sequence). The CDR3 contains 14 residues. The CDR3 loop is CASSPQGGDQPQHF. CDR3 nucleotide sequence: TGTGCCAGCAGCCCACAGGGAGGGGATCAGCCCCAGCATTTT.

The gene calls are TRBV7-9 and TRBJ2-3; 8 bases are shared with TRBD2. V lost 1 base to trimming and J lost 3 bases; unmatched junction nucleotides: 6. The CDR3 spans 16 residues. From germline, CDR1 is SEHNR and CDR2 FQNEAQ (reference sequence). CDR3 residues: CASSLDLSGRTDTQYF. The CDR3, as DNA: TGTGCCAGCAGCTTAGATCTGAGCGGGAGAACAGATACGCAGTATTTT.

The V call is TRBV6-1, the J call TRBJ1-1; D unresolved. CDR1 and CDR2 (germline): MNHNS, SASEGT. Between the trimmed V and J ends, which lost 7 bases and 0 bases, there was a span of 9 bases. CDR3 length equals 13 residues. The CDR3 here is CASTERVNTEAFF. In DNA form, the CDR3 reads TGTGCCAGCACGGAGAGGGTGAACACTGAAGCTTTCTTT.

This clone has only a few counts. The chain links TRBV2 to TRBJ2-7; D gene uncertain. Germline CDR1 and CDR2: SNHLY and FYNNEI. This CDR3 is 13 amino acids long. Between the trimmed V and J ends, which lost 6 bases and 0 bases, there was a span of 9 bases. The CDR3 DNA reads TGTGCCAGCAGGGGCGTTAACTCCTACGAGCAGTACTTC. The encoded protein is CASRGVNSYEQYF.

The chain employs TRBV10-3 and TRBJ2-7; 9 bases agree with TRBD2. This CDR3 region has 17 residues. The germline gives CDR1 ENHRY, CDR2 SYGVKD. With V trimmed by 2 bases and J by 6 bases, 14 bases remained unmatched. This chain's CDR3 is CAISERGRGLAPTEQYF. DNA of the CDR3: TGTGCCATCAGTGAGAGGGGTCGGGGACTAGCTCCCACCGAGCAGTACTTC.

J is TRBJ2-1 and V is TRBV6-1, with TRBD2 matching 7 bases. The V and J ends lost 8 bases and 3 bases, in that order; junction bases with no gene match: 7. Germline V lookup: CDR1 MNHNS, CDR2 SASEGT. The CDR3 covers 14 residues. The CDR3 here is CASQAGTDYNEQFF. The CDR3 region has the DNA TGTGCCAGCCAAGCGGGGACCGACTACAATGAGCAGTTCTTC.

The chain is built from TRBV25-1 and TRBJ1-4, with D perhaps TRBD1 (6 bases). CDR3 size: 16 residues. V lost 2 bases, J lost 4 bases, and 14 bases lay in between. Germline loops: CDR1 MGHDK, CDR2 SYGVNS. The CDR3 region has the DNA TGTGCCAGCAGTGAAGAAAGTCGAGGGGGTAATGAAAAACTGTTTTTT. Translated: CASSEESRGGNEKLFF. Combining the CDR3 with reference TRBV25-1 and TRBJ1-4 gives the whole variable domain EADIYQTPRYLVIGTGKKITLECSQTMGHDKMYWYQQDPGMELHLIHYSYGVNSTEKGDLSSESTVSRIRTEHFPLTLESARPSHTSQYLCASSEESRGGNEKLFFGSGTQLSVL.

The chain couples TRBV10-3 to TRBJ2-5; a weak D match, TRBD2 (7 bases). This CDR3 spans 18 amino acids. Looked up from germline, CDR1 is ENHRY and CDR2 is SYGVKD. Between the trimmed V and J ends, which lost 4 bases and 7 bases, there was a span of 28 bases. The CDR3 reads CAISVLGVQGGMAGTQYF. CDR3 DNA: TGTGCCATCAGTGTCCTCGGGGTACAGGGAGGGATGGCTGGGACCCAGTACTTC.

V and J are TRBV6-5 and TRBJ2-3, with 7 nucleotides matching TRBD2. Trimming took 2 bases from V and 5 from J; bases not matched to a gene: 4. The CDR3 extends over 14 amino acids. CDR1 and CDR2 (germline): MNHEY, SVGAGI. CDR3 sequence (DNA): TGTGCCAGCAGTTACCGGCTAGCGGAAGATACGCAGTATTTT. Its protein product is CASSYRLAEDTQYF.

The V call is TRBV28, the J call TRBJ2-7; D unresolved. With 4 bases removed from V and 2 bases from J, the gap between germline ends came to 6 bases. There are 12 residues in the CDR3. Germline V gene lookup returns CDR1 MDHEN and CDR2 SYDVKM. Here the CDR3 reads CASSWAPYEQYF. CDR3 nucleotide sequence: TGTGCCAGCAGTTGGGCGCCCTACGAGCAGTACTTC.

V is TRBV5-1 and J is TRBJ1-1, with 7 bases aligning to TRBD1. The CDR3 spans 14 residues. The V and J ends lost 2 bases and 0 bases, in that order; junction bases with no gene match: 1. Germline V CDR1 and CDR2: SGHRS, YFSETQ. The chain's CDR3 is CASSFDRVNTEAFF. CDR3 sequence (DNA): TGCGCCAGCAGCTTCGACAGGGTGAACACTGAAGCTTTCTTT.

This clone has a handful of counts. This chain uses TRBV18 with TRBJ1-3, with D unresolved. This CDR3 is 17 amino acids long. CDR1 and CDR2 from the germline V gene are KGHSH and LQKENI. V dropped 3 bases and J dropped 3 bases, with 18 bases sitting between them. The CDR3 nucleotides are TGTGCCAGCTCACCGGGCCGGGCTTTCCGGGATGGAAACACCATATATTTT. It encodes CASSPGRAFRDGNTIYF.

Written as DNA, the CDR3 is TGCGCCAGCAGCTTGGGGGGGGAAAACAATGAGCAGTTCTTC. This encodes CASSLGGENNEQFF. This chain uses TRBV5-1 with TRBJ2-1; TRBD2 might be the D (6 bases). Between the trimmed V and J ends, which lost 0 bases and 5 bases, there was a span of 9 bases. The germline CDR1 and CDR2 sequences are SGHRS and YFSETQ. The CDR3 length is 14 residues.

The chain links TRBV6-5 to TRBJ2-7, with D maybe TRBD2 (5 bases). This CDR3 is built from 13 residues. V lost 0 bases and J lost 5, with 8 bases in between. CDR1 MNHEY and CDR2 SVGAGI come from the germline V gene. CDR3 sequence reads: CASSYSHGNEQYF. The DNA of the CDR3 is TGTGCCAGCAGTTACTCTCACGGGAACGAGCAGTACTTC.

The chain combines TRBV19 with TRBJ2-5; D is possibly TRBD2 (5 bases). Germline V lookup: CDR1 LNHDA, CDR2 SQIVND (reference sequence). V was shortened by 5 bases and J by 5 bases, with 12 bases between the two germline ends. This CDR3 comprises 13 residues. CDR3: CASSLTRGETQYF. The CDR3 nucleotides are TGTGCCAGTAGTCTCACTAGAGGCGAGACCCAGTACTTC.

The chain joins TRBV11-2 to TRBJ2-1, with D possibly being TRBD2 (5 bases). Germline-derived CDR1 and CDR2 are SGHAT and FQNNGV. Trimming shortened V by 2 bases and J by 6 bases, and 23 bases separated the two germline ends. This CDR3 is built from 18 residues. The DNA of the CDR3 is TGTGCCAGCAGCTTAATTAATTCGCTAGCACGGATCGGCAATGAGCAGTTCTTC. Translation gives CASSLINSLARIGNEQFF.

V usage is TRBV9 and J usage is TRBJ2-7; D is perhaps TRBD1 (6 bases). The CDR3 covers 15 residues. Germline V gene lookup returns CDR1 SGDLS and CDR2 YYNGEE. V was cut by 4 bases and J by 1 base, with 15 bases left in between. CDR3 bases: TGTGCCAGCAGCCCCCTCCCACAGGGATCCTACGAGCAGTACTTC. As protein: CASSPLPQGSYEQYF.

The chain couples TRBV5-1 to TRBJ2-3, with 8 bases fitting TRBD2. This CDR3 is 15 amino acids long. V was clipped by 2 bases and J by 1 base; unmatched bases: 3. Germline loops: CDR1 SGHRS, CDR2 YFSETQ. The CDR3 here is CASSLGTRGTDTQYF. CDR3 sequence (DNA): TGCGCCAGCAGCTTAGGGACTAGGGGCACAGATACGCAGTATTTT.

The chain joins TRBV9 to TRBJ2-2; perhaps TRBD2 as D (6 bases). Trimming took off 4 bases at V and 1 base at J, with 14 bases between the two ends. The germline V gene has CDR1 SGDLS and CDR2 YYNGEE. CDR3 length: 16 residues. CDR3 residues: CASSNRLVRNTGELFF. CDR3 DNA: TGTGCCAGCAGCAACCGACTAGTACGGAACACCGGGGAGCTGTTTTTT.

The CDR3 reads CAWSASYEKLFF. CDR3 in DNA: TGTGCCTGGAGTGCCAGTTATGAAAAACTGTTTTTT. The chain has TRBV30 and TRBJ1-4; D gene ambiguous. CDR3 length: 12 amino acids. The V and J ends lost 1 base and 6 bases respectively, with 6 bases between them. The germline V gene encodes CDR1 GTSNPN and CDR2 SVGIG (reference sequence). Drawing the rest from reference TRBV30 and TRBJ1-4, the complete variable domain is SQTIHQWPATLVQPVGSPLSLECTVEGTSNPNLYWYRQAAGRGLQLLFYSVGIGQISSEVPQNLSASRPQDRQFILSSKKLLLSDSGFYLCAWSASYEKLFFGSGTQLSVL.

The J gene is TRBJ2-7, the V gene TRBV18; maybe TRBD2 (6 bases). The germline gives CDR1 KGHSH, CDR2 LQKENI. Trimming stripped 2 bases from V and 6 bases from J, with 17 bases between. CDR3 size: 15 residues. The CDR3 region is CASSPTPSRGGEQYF. Here the CDR3 DNA reads TGTGCCAGCTCACCAACCCCTTCGCGGGGAGGCGAGCAGTACTTC.

The gene calls are TRBV4-2 and TRBJ2-7, with D possibly being TRBD1 (5 bases). The CDR3 runs to 14 residues. Trimming cost V 2 bases and J 3 bases, with 11 bases left between them. CDR1 LGHNA and CDR2 YNFKEQ come from the germline V gene. CDR3 nucleotides: TGTGCCAGCAGCCAAAAAGAAGGGGTCTACGAGCAGTACTTC. Residues: CASSQKEGVYEQYF.

The chain combines TRBV30 with TRBJ1-6; D uncertain. The CDR3 is made up of 15 amino acids. Germline values: CDR1 GTSNPN, CDR2 SVGIG (reference sequence). V lost 0 bases and J lost 7, with 13 bases in between. The CDR3 is CAWSVFGGLNSPLHF. DNA of the CDR3: TGTGCCTGGAGTGTCTTTGGAGGCCTGAATTCACCCCTCCACTTT. The full variable domain, rest sourced from reference TRBV30 and TRBJ1-6, is SQTIHQWPATLVQPVGSPLSLECTVEGTSNPNLYWYRQAAGRGLQLLFYSVGIGQISSEVPQNLSASRPQDRQFILSSKKLLLSDSGFYLCAWSVFGGLNSPLHFGNGTRLTVT.

The chain links TRBV5-1 to TRBJ1-2, with D possibly being TRBD1 (5 bases). With 4 bases removed from V and 4 bases from J, the gap between germline ends came to 20 bases. Germline CDR1 and CDR2: SGHRS and YFSETQ. The CDR3 extends over 16 amino acids. The CDR3 DNA reads TGCGCCAGCAGCCCTGGGGCTGGGGCGAAGACCTATGGCTACACCTTC. Its protein product is CASSPGAGAKTYGYTF.